This TCR beta chain was found in a study of OX40 agonist ivuxolimab in advanced cancers. On the study more broadly: Among those enrolled, mean age was roughly 62 years (range about 23 to 79) and 75% to 85% were male. Study-wide results and limits: CD4+ and CD8+ blood T cells expanded clonally by week 6 at 0.1 to 3.0 mg/kg. Low normalized T-cell clonal expansion was also seen in some nonresponders.

V lost 0 bases to trimming and J lost 6 bases, with 5 bases between them. CDR1 and CDR2 from the germline V gene are KGHSH and LQKENI. This CDR3 is 12 amino acids long. As for this clone: Its antigen is still unknown.

Produced via immunoSEQ multiplex PCR; TCRdb's table is partial and in-frame only. This table holds 100,000 to 150,000 clones, about nine tenths found once. The J gene is TRBJ1-1, the V gene TRBV18; no clear D gene. This sample comprised CD4+ or CD8+ T cells sorted from blood, obtained in a trial of the OX40 agonist ivuxolimab. The TCR sequence derives from an adult with an advanced solid tumor such as melanoma, head and neck, liver or kidney cancer. In DNA form, the CDR3 reads TGTGCCAGCTCACCACCGTGGTCTGAAGCTTTCTTT. This codes for CASSPPWSEAFF. The entire variable domain, with the rest obtained from reference TRBV18 and TRBJ1-1, is as follows: NAGVMQNPRHLVRRRGQEARLRCSPMKGHSHVYWYRQLPEEGLKFMVYLQKENIIDESGMPKERFSAEFPKEGPSILRIQQVVRGDSAAYFCASSPPWSEAFFGQGTRLTVV.